Below, 32 T cell receptor beta chains from the same sample are listed, as sequenced in a study of T-cell reconstitution after alpha-beta-depleted transplantation in children. Unique molecular identifiers tagged the TCRbeta library. TCRdb re-called the PCR reads with MiXCR, one entry per CDR3 protein. The table lists a few hundred thousand distinct CDR3 sequences, about 45% of them singletons. The starting material was PBMCs, obtained before TCRalphabeta/CD19-depleted stem cell transplant. Receptors originate from a girl aged 2 to 9 with aplastic anemia, due to receive a stem cell transplant.

This chain connects TRBV10-3 to TRBJ2-3, with 8 bases lining up with TRBD2. CDR1 and CDR2 (germline): ENHRY, SYGVKD. The length of the CDR3 is 14 residues. Germline trimming cut 2 bases from V and 6 bases from J; bases unmatched to any gene: 4. In nucleotides, the CDR3 is TGTGCCATCAGTGAGCTAGCGGGTATGGATACGCAGTATTTT. It codes for CAISELAGMDTQYF.

The chain recombines TRBV5-1 with TRBJ1-1, with 10 bases identical to TRBD1. Germline V gene data show CDR1 as SGHRS and CDR2 as YFSETQ. The V gene end was trimmed by 7 bases and the J gene end by 3 bases; junction bases not matched to a gene: 6. The CDR3 has 14 amino acids. The CDR3 DNA is TGCGCCAGCTGGGACAGGGGAAGGGACACTGAAGCTTTCTTT. This translates into CASWDRGRDTEAFF.

This clonotype was detected a few times. The gene calls are TRBV25-1 and TRBJ1-6; 8 bases agree with TRBD1. CDR1 and CDR2 from the germline V gene are MGHDK and SYGVNS. The V segment lost 3 bases and the J segment 10 bases; nucleotides outside the gene matches: 8. The CDR3 consists of 15 residues. The CDR3, as DNA: TGTGCCAGCAGTGATGTGGACAGGGTAGGATCACCCCTCCACTTT. It specifies CASSDVDRVGSPLHF.

CDR3 coding DNA: TGCAGCGTTGATCTAGCGGGACCTGGGGCCAACGTCCTGACTTTC. Its translation is CSVDLAGPGANVLTF. The genes are TRBV29-1 and TRBJ2-6, with 9 nucleotides matching TRBD2. V was clipped by 3 bases and J by 2 bases; unmatched bases: 2. Germline V gene lookup returns CDR1 SQVTM and CDR2 ANQGSEA. The CDR3 is 15 amino acids.

The sample holds a few counts of this clonotype. V and J are TRBV7-2 and TRBJ1-2; D is unclear. The V end lost 6 bases, the J end lost 1 base, and 9 bases lay between the germline ends. CDR3 length equals 13 residues. Germline loops: CDR1 SGHTA, CDR2 FQGNSA. The CDR3 is CASSSQLNYGYTF. The CDR3 DNA sequence: TGTGCCAGCAGTTCACAGCTTAACTATGGCTACACCTTC.

This clonotype was picked up a small number of times. This rearrangement joins TRBV3-1 to TRBJ1-1, with 8 nucleotides matching TRBD1. The CDR3 consists of 14 residues. The V and J ends lost 4 bases and 4 bases, in that order; junction bases with no gene match: 5. CDR1 LGHDT and CDR2 YNNKEL come from the germline V gene (reference sequence). CDR3: CASSRLTGATEAFF. The CDR3 DNA follows: TGTGCCAGCAGCCGACTGACAGGGGCCACTGAAGCTTTCTTT.

This clonotype was recorded at least ten times. The chain joins TRBV7-9 to TRBJ2-1; D could derive from TRBD1 or TRBD2 (6 bases each). CDR1 is SEHNR and CDR2 is FQNEAQ in the germline V gene (reference sequence). Trimming removed 0 bases at V and 8 bases at J, with 8 bases between. The CDR3 loop spans 13 amino acids. CDR3 amino acids: CASSLAGGDEQFF. DNA of the CDR3: TGTGCCAGCAGCTTAGCCGGGGGCGATGAGCAGTTCTTC.

This chain uses TRBV6-2 or TRBV6-3 with TRBJ2-7, with a possible D match to TRBD2 (5 bases). V dropped 2 bases and J dropped 7 bases, with 15 bases sitting between them. The CDR3 loop spans 14 amino acids. Looked up from germline, CDR1 is MNHEY and CDR2 is SVGEGT. The DNA for the CDR3 is TGTGCCAGCAGTTACCCTGCGGGTGTCGAAGAGCAGTACTTC. Protein: CASSYPAGVEEQYF.

The table lists this clonotype with a few counts. The rearrangement links TRBV2 to TRBJ2-7; no firm D call. The germline V gene encodes CDR1 SNHLY and CDR2 FYNNEI. This CDR3 comprises 14 residues. The ends were cut back, 5 bases at V and 3 bases at J, with 14 bases in the middle. The CDR3 region is CASSFRKVGYEQYF. CDR3 nucleotides: TGTGCCAGCAGTTTCAGAAAAGTGGGCTACGAGCAGTACTTC.

The rearrangement joins TRBV9 to TRBJ2-3, with D unresolved. V shed 7 bases and J shed 6 bases, with 18 bases lying between them. Germline CDR1 and CDR2: SGDLS and YYNGEE. This CDR3 spans 14 amino acids. CDR3 sequence: CASARYGPGDTQYF. Written as DNA, the CDR3 is TGTGCCAGCGCCCGATATGGACCGGGCGATACGCAGTATTTT. Full variable domain (missing parts from reference TRBV9 and TRBJ2-3): DSGVTQTPKHLITATGQRVTLRCSPRSGDLSVYWYQQSLDQGLQFLIQYYNGEERAKGNILERFSAQQFPDLHSELNLSSLELGDSALYFCASARYGPGDTQYFGPGTRLTVL.

V usage is TRBV15 and J usage is TRBJ2-1; D not certain. V dropped 6 bases and J dropped 8 bases, with 8 bases sitting between them. This CDR3 has 11 residues. From germline, CDR1 is LNHNV and CDR2 YYDKDF (reference sequence). CDR3 region: CATRGFDEQFF. The CDR3 DNA is TGTGCCACCAGGGGTTTCGATGAGCAGTTCTTC.

J is TRBJ2-1 and V is TRBV28; 10 bases agree with TRBD2. The V gene's germline CDR1 is MDHEN and CDR2 SYDVKM. V shed 7 bases, J shed 7 bases, and the junction held 7 bases outside the gene matches. There are 14 residues in the CDR3. The CDR3 is CASISSGRGNEQFF. CDR3 in DNA: TGTGCCAGCATCTCTAGCGGGAGAGGGAATGAGCAGTTCTTC. Filled out from reference TRBV28 and TRBJ2-1, the complete variable domain reads DVKVTQSSRYLVKRTGEKVFLECVQDMDHENMFWYRQDPGLGLRLIYFSYDVKMKEKGDIPEGYSVSREKKERFSLILESASTNQTSMYLCASISSGRGNEQFFGPGTRLTVL.

This clonotype has ten or more counts. This chain uses TRBV5-1 with TRBJ2-3; possibly TRBD1 for D (5 bases). Germline values: CDR1 SGHRS, CDR2 YFSETQ. The V end was cut by 2 bases, the J end by 4 bases, with 11 bases between. The CDR3 totals 14 residues. The CDR3 loop reads CASSFAGQPDTQYF. The CDR3 DNA is TGCGCCAGCAGCTTCGCAGGGCAGCCAGATACGCAGTATTTT.

This clonotype has a count of ten or more. The chain is built from TRBV20-1 and TRBJ2-3; 7 bases agree with TRBD2. Trimming at V came to 5 bases and at J to 1 base, leaving 6 bases not matched to a gene. There are 14 residues in the CDR3. CDR1 is DFQATT, CDR2 SNEGSKA, per germline (reference sequence). The CDR3 sequence: CSAGLAVGTDTQYF. DNA of the CDR3: TGCAGTGCTGGGCTAGCGGTTGGCACAGATACGCAGTATTTT.

This clonotype was detected a few times. This sequence joins TRBV12-3 or TRBV12-4 and TRBJ2-1; perhaps TRBD2 as D (5 bases). V dropped 2 bases and J dropped 2 bases, with 16 bases sitting between them. This CDR3 contains 17 residues. This CDR3 reads CASSLPGGGLAYNEQFF. The CDR3 DNA sequence: TGTGCCAGCAGTTTACCGGGTGGCGGGCTAGCCTACAATGAGCAGTTCTTC.

This clonotype was counted many times. This chain links TRBV28 with TRBJ1-3; no firm D call. V dropped 8 bases and J dropped 4 bases, with 9 bases sitting between them. The CDR3 is made up of 12 amino acids. Germline V lookup: CDR1 MDHEN, CDR2 SYDVKM. The CDR3 sequence is CASGNKGNTIYF. CDR3 in DNA: TGTGCCAGCGGCAATAAAGGAAACACCATATATTTT.

This clonotype was picked up many times. The rearrangement joins TRBV29-1 to TRBJ2-4; possible D gene TRBD1, 6 bases. Trimming pared 2 bases from V and 6 bases from J, leaving 17 bases between. Germline values: CDR1 SQVTM, CDR2 ANQGSEA. The CDR3 loop spans 15 amino acids. The CDR3 bases are TGCAGCGTTGAAAAGCAAAGGGGGATGAGAAACATTCAGTACTTC. The encoded protein is CSVEKQRGMRNIQYF.

V usage is TRBV5-1 and J usage is TRBJ2-1; TRBD1 matches at 7 bases. The CDR3 has 15 residues. V dropped 1 base and J dropped 6; count of bases not matched to a gene: 7. The germline gives CDR1 SGHRS, CDR2 YFSETQ. The chain's CDR3 is CASSLNRGVPNEQFF. The CDR3 bases are TGCGCCAGCAGCTTGAACAGGGGCGTTCCCAATGAGCAGTTCTTC.

On this clonotype: At one end the junction does not follow the germline gene, possibly because of a read error. The CDR3 sequence: CASSYSRQQIENF. CDR3 in DNA: TGTGCCAGCAGTTACTCTAGACAGCAGATAGAGAACTTC. The V and J genes are TRBV6-5 and TRBJ2-5; D may be TRBD1 (5 bases). CDR1 and CDR2 (germline): MNHEY, SVGAGI. CDR3 length equals 13 residues.

This sequence joins TRBV10-3 and TRBJ2-3, with TRBD2 matching 7 bases. With V trimmed by 4 bases and J by 0 bases, 7 bases remained unmatched. The length of the CDR3 is 16 residues. The germline V gene has CDR1 ENHRY and CDR2 SYGVKD. The CDR3 nucleotides read TGTGCCATCAGTGTGGGGAGGGGTGCTAGCACAGATACGCAGTATTTT. Protein sequence: CAISVGRGASTDTQYF.

This clonotype was recorded a few times. The chain employs TRBV7-3 and TRBJ1-2, with no clear D. V was cut by 5 bases and J by 1 base, with 8 bases left in between. The CDR3 length is 13 residues. Germline CDR1 reads SGHTA; CDR2 reads FQGTGA. The CDR3 reads CASSLADNYGYTF. The CDR3 DNA sequence: TGTGCCAGCAGCCTCGCAGATAACTATGGCTACACCTTC.

The rearrangement links TRBV20-1 to TRBJ2-3, with 11 bases identical to TRBD2. J was trimmed by 0 bases and V by 0 bases; bases with no gene match: 17. CDR3 length: 21 amino acids. In germline, CDR1 is DFQATT, CDR2 SNEGSKA (reference sequence). CDR3 protein: CSARDVTGATSGTMSTDTQYF. Here the CDR3 DNA reads TGCAGTGCTAGAGATGTAACGGGAGCGACTAGCGGGACCATGAGCACAGATACGCAGTATTTT.

The table lists this clonotype with a few counts. This chain connects TRBV20-1 to TRBJ2-3, with D possibly TRBD1 on 5 matching bases. V was shortened by 0 bases and J by 3 bases, with 7 bases between the two germline ends. Germline CDR1 reads DFQATT; CDR2 reads SNEGSKA (reference sequence). This CDR3 has 13 residues. CDR3 loop: CSARDQGTDTQYF. As DNA, the CDR3 is TGCAGTGCTAGAGATCAGGGAACAGATACGCAGTATTTT.

The J gene is TRBJ2-1, the V gene TRBV5-1; D not certain. Germline CDR1 is SGHRS and CDR2 is YFSETQ. V lost 0 bases and J lost 5, with 6 bases in between. The length of the CDR3 is 13 residues. The CDR3 DNA is TGCGCCAGCAGCTTGGGTCCGGACAATGAGCAGTTCTTC. Its protein product is CASSLGPDNEQFF.

This clonotype was detected a few times. The chain couples TRBV15 to TRBJ2-5; D is perhaps TRBD1 (6 bases). Germline V gene lookup returns CDR1 LNHNV and CDR2 YYDKDF (reference sequence). The CDR3 length is 14 residues. V lost 4 bases to trimming and J lost 3 bases, with 12 bases between them. Written as DNA, the CDR3 is TGTGCCACCAGCAACAGGGTCGGGGAAGAGACCCAGTACTTC. Amino acid sequence: CATSNRVGEETQYF.

The chain joins TRBV11-1 to TRBJ2-3, with 10 bases identical to TRBD2. J lost 6 bases, V lost 0 bases, and 12 bases had no gene match. The germline CDR1 and CDR2 sequences are SGHAT and FQDESV (reference sequence). This CDR3 is built from 18 residues. CDR3 region: CASSLANRASGSEDTQYF. The CDR3 nucleotides are TGTGCCAGCAGCTTAGCGAATCGGGCTAGCGGGAGTGAGGATACGCAGTATTTT.

This chain links TRBV12-3 or TRBV12-4 with TRBJ2-3, with D possibly being TRBD1 (5 bases). CDR3 length: 16 amino acids. Trimming removed 8 bases at V and 0 bases at J, with 18 bases between. The CDR3 sequence: CASGPSGAPSTDTQYF. The CDR3 region has the DNA TGTGCCAGCGGCCCGAGTGGGGCCCCTAGCACAGATACGCAGTATTTT.

This clonotype occurred a few times. The rearrangement joins TRBV7-6 to TRBJ1-1; 7 bases map to TRBD1. Trimming cost V 3 bases and J 0 bases; bases outside gene matches: 7. There are 16 residues in the CDR3. CDR1 and CDR2 from the germline V gene are SGHVS and FNYEAQ. CDR3: CASSLVTGNMNTEAFF. The CDR3 DNA reads as TGTGCCAGCAGCTTGGTGACAGGGAATATGAACACTGAAGCTTTCTTT.

As regards this clonotype: Given a much more abundant clone one base away, this may be a read error. V gene TRBV10-3 combines with J gene TRBJ2-1; 9 bases are shared with TRBD2. The length of the CDR3 is 15 residues. Losses at the gene ends were 7 bases for V and 6 bases for J; bases not matched to a gene: 10. Germline assignment: CDR1 ENHRY and CDR2 SYGVKD. This CDR3 is CAINSQAGGGNEQFF. The CDR3, as DNA: TGTGCCATCAACTCACAAGCGGGGGGAGGCAATGAGCAGTTCTTC.

This clonotype was counted ten times or more. The chain is built from TRBV7-2 and TRBJ1-3; D is uncertain. Germline V CDR1 and CDR2: SGHTA, FQGNSA. The CDR3 has 17 residues. Deletions cut 5 bases from V and 0 bases from J, with 17 bases between. CDR3 residues: CASSLGPPSLSGNTIYF. The CDR3, as DNA: TGTGCCAGCAGCCTCGGTCCCCCCTCCCTCTCTGGAAACACCATATATTTT.

This chain uses TRBV9 with TRBJ2-1; 9 bases map to TRBD2. This CDR3 contains 13 residues. Germline V gene data show CDR1 as SGDLS and CDR2 as YYNGEE. Germline trimming cut 10 bases from V and 5 bases from J; bases unmatched to any gene: 7. The CDR3 reads CAGSSGANNEQFF. Here the CDR3 DNA reads TGTGCCGGTTCTAGCGGGGCCAACAATGAGCAGTTCTTC.

The gene calls are TRBV29-1 and TRBJ2-7; 7 bases match TRBD2. There are 12 residues in the CDR3. The trim removed 6 bases at V and 7 bases at J, leaving 9 bases unmatched. Germline V CDR1 and CDR2: SQVTM, ANQGSEA. The CDR3 DNA is TGCAGCGTCGGGGCGGGACTACGAGAGCAGTACTTC. Residues: CSVGAGLREQYF.